This T cell receptor (beta chain) appears in the sequencing data of a study of shared T cell receptors in the human thymus (dated by TCRdb to the early 2020s). Context from the whole study: The study examined how self-reactive, shared T-cell receptor alpha chains are generated in the human thymus.

Receptor amplification or capture employed the immunoSEQ multiplex PCR assay. This immuneACCESS table, as held by TCRdb, lists in-frame sequences with V and J called but not all clones. Of the missing ones, under half trace to an unresolved V gene in checked studies; the others have no known cause. The sample table records some 700,000 clones; 88% of these occur just once. The ten largest clones capture 0.0095% to 0.013% of the sample. Comment on this clone: The target of this receptor is not known. No much larger clone exists at a distance of one base, and base qualities are not known.

Inclusive of the bounding cysteine and phenylalanine, the CDR3 is 16 residues long. Left in the record is the CDR3 DNA by itself, 48 bases read in frame from the first base. V was cut back by 0 bases and J by 6 bases, leaving a gap of 18 bases between them. For CDR1 and CDR2, the germline V gene lists MGHRA and YSYEKL. The same data also went into a second study, on human thymus T cells. Drawing on the second study: Immunologically healthy infants undergoing open corrective cardiac surgery for congenital heart defects in Finland were used as donors. Thymus tissue was collected as surgical resects that were removed during corrective cardiac surgery. V and J gene segment usage appeared biased in both thymic and peripheral blood repertoires. The related research reported highly overlapping thymic TCR repertoires among unrelated individuals. The study characterized TCR alpha and beta repertoires from about 8 infant thymus samples and a few related peripheral blood samples. The cohort included more than five male and a couple of female infants, with donor ages spanning 7 to 244 days. Thymocytes were mechanically released from the tissue and were stored as pellets of roughly 10-32 million cells at -70 degrees C. A QIAsymphony instrument was used to extract genomic DNA from frozen cell pellets. TCRB and TCRAD loci were amplified from a standardized quantity of quality-controlled genomic DNA using the immunoSEQ multiplex PCR assay. The amplicons covered the V(D)J region and were long enough to include the CDR3 and to identify the V and J genes. Amplicon sequencing was performed on an Illumina platform through the commercial immunoSEQ service. Primer bias and sequencing errors were corrected as previously described, and TCRAD and TCRB were defined on the basis of the IMGT database. immunoSEQ Analyzer 3.0 and VDJTools were used for repertoire analysis, which covered basic statistics, V/J segment usage, diversity estimates, rarefaction and pairwise overlap. Diversity was estimated with Chao1, ChaoE, Efron-Thisted, Shannon and inverse Simpson indices, and also on datasets down-sampled to the smallest sample. Repertoire overlap was assessed by strict matching of CDR3 nucleotide sequence, V gene and J gene, and clustering was done by Jaccard-based multidimensional scaling. On average, thymus samples gave 750,000 to 1,000,000 unique TCRB clonotypes, whereas blood samples gave around 80,000.

Sequencing used thymocytes. The TCR originated in a boy younger than two with a congenital heart defect. Donor details come from another sample of the same person, matched by shared clones. Recombination connected TRBV4-1 to TRBJ2-7; no confident D gene assignment can be made. The CDR3 protein: CASSQDRSISILEQYF. The DNA is as follows: TGCGCCAGCAGCCAAGATCGGTCAATAAGCATCCTCGAGCAGTACTTC.